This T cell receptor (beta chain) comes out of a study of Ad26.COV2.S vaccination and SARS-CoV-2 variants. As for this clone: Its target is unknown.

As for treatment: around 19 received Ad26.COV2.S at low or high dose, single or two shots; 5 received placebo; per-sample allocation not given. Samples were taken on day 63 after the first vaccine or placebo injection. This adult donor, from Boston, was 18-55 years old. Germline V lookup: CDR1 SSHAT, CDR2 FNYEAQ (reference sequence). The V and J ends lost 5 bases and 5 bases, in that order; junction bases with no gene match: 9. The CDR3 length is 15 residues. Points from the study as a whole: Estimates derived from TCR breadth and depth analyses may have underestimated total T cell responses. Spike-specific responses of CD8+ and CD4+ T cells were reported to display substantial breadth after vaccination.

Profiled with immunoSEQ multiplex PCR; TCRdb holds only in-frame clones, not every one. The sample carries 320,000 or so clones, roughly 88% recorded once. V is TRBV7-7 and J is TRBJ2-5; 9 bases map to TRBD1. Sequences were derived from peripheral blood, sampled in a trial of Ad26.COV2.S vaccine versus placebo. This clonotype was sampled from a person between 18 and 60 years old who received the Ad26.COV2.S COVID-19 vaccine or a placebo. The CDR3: CASSPGQGRGETQYF. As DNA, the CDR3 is TGTGCCAGCAGCCCTGGACAGGGGCGGGGGGAGACCCAGTACTTC. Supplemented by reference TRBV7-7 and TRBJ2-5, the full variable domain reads GAGVSQSPRYKVTKRGQDVTLRCDPISSHATLYWYQQALGQGPEFLTYFNYEAQPDKSGLPSDRFSAERPEGSISTLTIQRTEQRDSAMYRCASSPGQGRGETQYFGPGTRLLVL.